What follows are 25 T cell receptor beta chains derived from one specimen sequenced in a study of T-cell reconstitution after alpha-beta-depleted transplantation in children. Preparation of the TCRbeta library used unique molecular identifiers. TCRdb processed the PCR reads anew with MiXCR; each CDR3 protein has one entry. The sample yields some 590,000 distinct CDR3 sequences, 8% to 11% seen once. The specimen was PBMCs from the stem cell graft donor, collected from the stem cell graft. Every receptor here comes from a human donor who donated a stem cell graft to a child with acute myeloid leukemia.

J is TRBJ2-2 and V is TRBV5-1; a weak D match, TRBD1 (6 bases). The CDR3 has 15 residues. V was clipped by 4 bases and J by 1 base, with 11 bases between them. Germline V gives CDR1 SGHRS, CDR2 YFSETQ. CDR3 in DNA: TGCGCCAGCAGCCGCGAACAGGGGAACACCGGGGAGCTGTTTTTT. It is translated as CASSREQGNTGELFF. The whole variable domain, remainder taken from reference TRBV5-1 and TRBJ2-2, is KAGVTQTPRYLIKTRGQQVTLSCSPISGHRSVSWYQQTPGQGLQFLFEYFSETQRNKGNFPGRFSGRQFSNSRSEMNVSTLELGDSALYLCASSREQGNTGELFFGEGSRLTVL.

This clonotype was counted a few times. J is TRBJ2-1 and V is TRBV29-1; 10 bases are shared with TRBD1. CDR1 and CDR2 from the germline V gene are SQVTM and ANQGSEA. This CDR3 spans 11 amino acids. The V and J ends lost 8 bases and 13 bases, in that order; junction bases with no gene match: 8. CDR3 amino acids: CSPSTGGNQFF. The CDR3 DNA sequence: TGCAGCCCATCGACAGGGGGCAATCAGTTCTTC.

In this sample, this clonotype turned up a few times. This rearrangement joins TRBV6-2 or TRBV6-3 to TRBJ1-5; no clear D gene. The CDR3 totals 11 residues. V shed 8 bases and J shed 6 bases, with 8 bases lying between them. CDR1 MNHEY and CDR2 SVGEGT come from the germline V gene. The DNA for the CDR3 is TGTGCCAGCGGGGTGGGTCAGCCCCAGCATTTT. Amino acid sequence: CASGVGQPQHF.

The chain couples TRBV4-1 to TRBJ1-2, with D uncertain. The germline CDR1 and CDR2 sequences are MGHRA and YSYEKL. V was clipped by 1 base and J by 4 bases, with 13 bases between them. The CDR3 length is 15 residues. The CDR3 protein is CASSQVPAEGYGYTF. In DNA form, the CDR3 reads TGCGCCAGCAGCCAAGTGCCAGCCGAAGGCTATGGCTACACCTTC.

This clonotype came up a few times. The rearrangement uses TRBV7-2 and TRBJ1-2; D ambiguous. Per the germline V gene, CDR1 is SGHTA and CDR2 is FQGNSA. V lost 6 bases and J lost 2, with 13 bases in between. The CDR3 sequence is 14 residues long. The CDR3 region is CASSSGGSNYGYTF. The CDR3 nucleotides are TGTGCCAGCAGTTCCGGAGGGTCGAACTATGGCTACACCTTC.

This clonotype was recorded a few times. The genes are TRBV12-3 or TRBV12-4 and TRBJ1-4; tentatively, D is TRBD1 (5 bases). The CDR3 runs to 14 residues. Trimming left V 6 bases short and J 5 bases short, with 13 bases between. CDR3 nucleotide sequence: TGTGCCAGCAGCCGTAGCCAGGGAAATGAAAAACTGTTTTTT. Translation gives CASSRSQGNEKLFF.

This rearrangement joins TRBV3-1 to TRBJ2-6; D gene unclear. This CDR3 has 16 residues. V lost 6 bases and J 1 base, leaving 13 bases between the germline ends. The germline V gene encodes CDR1 LGHDT and CDR2 YNNKEL (reference sequence). CDR3 in amino acids: CASSRRTRSGANVLTF. The DNA of the CDR3 is TGTGCCAGCAGTCGACGTACCAGGTCTGGGGCCAACGTCCTGACTTTC.

The chain has TRBV28 and TRBJ2-5, with 10 nucleotides matching TRBD1. Trimming cost V 6 bases and J 5 bases; bases outside gene matches: 15. The CDR3 consists of 17 residues. Per germline, CDR1 MDHEN and CDR2 SYDVKM. CDR3 residues: CASSLSGTGELEETQYF. The CDR3 region has the DNA TGTGCCAGCAGCCTCTCGGGGACAGGGGAATTGGAGGAGACCCAGTACTTC.

This clonotype has only a few counts. V gene TRBV9 combines with J gene TRBJ2-1; 14 positions match TRBD2. Germline V lookup: CDR1 SGDLS, CDR2 YYNGEE. This CDR3 contains 17 residues. V lost 1 base to trimming and J lost 3 bases; unmatched junction nucleotides: 3. CDR3 loop: CASSVLGLAGDYNEQFF. In DNA form, the CDR3 reads TGTGCCAGCAGCGTATTGGGACTAGCGGGAGACTACAATGAGCAGTTCTTC.

This clonotype was detected a few times. V usage is TRBV5-4 and J usage is TRBJ2-2, with 12 bases fitting TRBD2. The trim removed 7 bases at V and 2 bases at J, leaving 3 bases unmatched. Germline CDR1 SGHNT, CDR2 YYREEE (reference sequence). This CDR3 comprises 15 residues. The CDR3 nucleotides read TGTGCCAGCCTACTAGCGGGAGGAAACACCGGGGAGCTGTTTTTT. This sequence encodes CASLLAGGNTGELFF.

This clonotype was seen more than once but under ten times. This chain connects TRBV20-1 to TRBJ1-2; 7 nucleotides agree with TRBD1. The CDR3 has 13 amino acids. Per the germline V gene, CDR1 is DFQATT and CDR2 is SNEGSKA (reference sequence). The ends lost 0 bases at V and 8 bases at J; junction bases unmatched: 6. The CDR3 DNA reads TGCAGTGCTAGAGAACCGACAGGGCGGGGCTACACCTTC. Its protein is CSAREPTGRGYTF.

V gene TRBV7-9 combines with J gene TRBJ2-1, with 8 bases identical to TRBD2. This CDR3 is 16 amino acids long. The germline V gene encodes CDR1 SEHNR and CDR2 FQNEAQ (reference sequence). The trim removed 5 bases at V and 4 bases at J, leaving 10 bases unmatched. The CDR3 spells CASSKGGLASYNEQFF. In DNA form, the CDR3 reads TGTGCCAGCAGCAAAGGCGGACTAGCCTCTTACAATGAGCAGTTCTTC.

This clonotype was seen many times. The V gene is TRBV29-1, the J gene TRBJ2-7; perhaps TRBD1 as D (5 bases). Deletions cut 5 bases from V and 4 bases from J, with 12 bases between. Per germline, CDR1 SQVTM and CDR2 ANQGSEA. The CDR3 is 12 amino acids. The CDR3 sequence: CSVRDSPYEQYF. CDR3 nucleotide sequence: TGCAGCGTTCGAGACAGCCCGTACGAGCAGTACTTC.

Remarks on this clonotype: Mismatch with germline at one junction end may stem from a read error. The gene calls are TRBV7-3 and TRBJ2-1, with D possibly being TRBD1 or TRBD2 (6 bases each). Germline CDR1 SGHTA, CDR2 FQGTGA. This CDR3 comprises 18 residues. The CDR3 loop is CASSREGGTGSSYNEQSF. The CDR3 bases are TGTGCCAGCAGCCGCGAGGGGGGAACAGGGAGCTCCTACAATGAGCAGTCCTTC. The full variable domain, its missing parts supplied by reference TRBV7-3 and TRBJ2-1, is GAGVSQTPSNKVTEKGKYVELRCDPISGHTALYWYRQSLGQGPEFLIYFQGTGAADDSGLPNDRFFAVRPEGSVSTLKIQRTERGDSAVYLCASSREGGTGSSYNEQSFGPGTRLTVL.

The chain links TRBV6-5 to TRBJ1-5, with unresolved D. This CDR3 contains 13 residues. Germline CDR1 is MNHEY and CDR2 is SVGAGI. The ends were cut back, 5 bases at V and 3 bases at J, with 8 bases in the middle. The CDR3 coding sequence is TGTGCCAGCAGTCGAGGGTACAATCAGCCCCAGCATTTT. Its protein product is CASSRGYNQPQHF.

The rearrangement links TRBV13 to TRBJ2-2, with a weak D call TRBD2 (7 bases). V was pared by 4 bases and J by 7 bases, with 22 bases between. This CDR3 spans 17 amino acids. Germline V gene data show CDR1 as PRHDT and CDR2 as FYEKMQ (reference sequence). CDR3 residues: CASSSPWAGASDGELFF. As DNA, the CDR3 is TGTGCCAGCAGCTCTCCGTGGGCGGGGGCGTCGGACGGGGAGCTGTTTTTT.

This clonotype has a handful of counts. CDR3 DNA sequence: TGTGCCAGCAGTTTAAGATGGGTAGCGGATAGCTCCTACGAGCAGTACTTC. This gives the protein CASSLRWVADSSYEQYF. The rearrangement uses TRBV27 and TRBJ2-7; possible D gene TRBD2, 6 bases. The V end was cut by 2 bases, the J end by 0 bases, with 17 bases between. The CDR3 is 17 amino acids. CDR1 is MNHEY and CDR2 is SMNVEV in the germline V gene (reference sequence).

The V gene is TRBV7-9, the J gene TRBJ2-5; D is unclear. Trimming took 2 bases from V and 0 from J, leaving 13 bases between them. There are 16 residues in the CDR3. Germline loops: CDR1 SEHNR, CDR2 FQNEAQ (reference sequence). CDR3 residues: CASSLMAQRNQETQYF. CDR3 DNA sequence: TGTGCCAGCAGCTTAATGGCACAGAGAAACCAAGAGACCCAGTACTTC.

The sample holds a few counts of this clonotype. The chain is built from TRBV20-1 and TRBJ2-4; 13 bases are a match to TRBD2. This CDR3 comprises 16 residues. V was pared by 6 bases and J by 1 base, with 6 bases of the junction left unmatched. CDR1 and CDR2 (germline): DFQATT, SNEGSKA (reference sequence). In nucleotides, the CDR3 is TGCAGTGCCGGACTAGCGGGAGTAAGGGCCAAAAACATTCAGTACTTC. Protein product: CSAGLAGVRAKNIQYF.

The genes are TRBV29-1 and TRBJ2-3; D is unclear. The germline CDR1 and CDR2 sequences are SQVTM and ANQGSEA. The CDR3 spans 13 residues. V was trimmed by 6 bases and J by 1 base, leaving 11 bases between them. CDR3 DNA sequence: TGCAGCGTGGACCCCGGTCGCACAGATACGCAGTATTTT. Its translation is CSVDPGRTDTQYF.

This clonotype was observed a single time. The rearrangement joins TRBV20-1 to TRBJ2-1, with TRBD2 matching 13 bases. The CDR3 has 17 residues. Per germline, CDR1 DFQATT and CDR2 SNEGSKA (reference sequence). V lost 5 bases, J lost 2 bases, and 9 bases stayed unmatched. The CDR3 here is CSAPRGLAGAAYNEQFF. CDR3 nucleotide sequence: TGCAGTGCTCCCCGCGGACTAGCGGGAGCGGCCTACAATGAGCAGTTCTTC.

This clonotype was seen a single time. A read error may produce the germline difference seen at one junction end. The chain uses TRBV20-1 and TRBJ2-1; D may be TRBD2 (6 bases). CDR3 length: 15 residues. Germline V lookup: CDR1 DFQATT, CDR2 SNEGSKA (reference sequence). The CDR3 nucleotides read TGCTGTGCTCCTCTTAGGGTAGCGGAGTACAATGAGCAGTTCTTC. Protein product: CCAPLRVAEYNEQFF.

V is TRBV20-1 and J is TRBJ1-6; TRBD1 is a possible D gene (5 bases). Germline assignment: CDR1 DFQATT and CDR2 SNEGSKA (reference sequence). CDR3 length equals 16 residues. Trimming shortened V by 0 bases and J by 6 bases, and 15 bases separated the two germline ends. DNA for the CDR3: TGCAGTGCTAGAGATCTTGGGGCGCTCCCTAATTCACCCCTCCACTTT. Protein sequence: CSARDLGALPNSPLHF.

The chain employs TRBV7-2 and TRBJ1-4; D is undetermined. CDR1 is SGHTA, CDR2 FQGNSA, per germline. The V and J ends lost 5 bases and 8 bases respectively, with 21 bases between them. The CDR3 spans 16 residues. CDR3 nucleotide sequence: TGTGCCAGCAGCCCGTCGAGCCCCCTAGGAGTGGAAAAACTGTTTTTT. It is translated as CASSPSSPLGVEKLFF.

This clonotype was counted between two and nine times. The chain joins TRBV12-3 or TRBV12-4 to TRBJ2-7; TRBD1 matches at 9 bases. This CDR3 has 14 residues. V dropped 6 bases and J dropped 6; count of bases not matched to a gene: 9. Written as DNA, the CDR3 is TGTGCCAGCAGGGGGAACAGGGGGCAGGGCGAGCAGTACTTC. Encoded protein: CASRGNRGQGEQYF.